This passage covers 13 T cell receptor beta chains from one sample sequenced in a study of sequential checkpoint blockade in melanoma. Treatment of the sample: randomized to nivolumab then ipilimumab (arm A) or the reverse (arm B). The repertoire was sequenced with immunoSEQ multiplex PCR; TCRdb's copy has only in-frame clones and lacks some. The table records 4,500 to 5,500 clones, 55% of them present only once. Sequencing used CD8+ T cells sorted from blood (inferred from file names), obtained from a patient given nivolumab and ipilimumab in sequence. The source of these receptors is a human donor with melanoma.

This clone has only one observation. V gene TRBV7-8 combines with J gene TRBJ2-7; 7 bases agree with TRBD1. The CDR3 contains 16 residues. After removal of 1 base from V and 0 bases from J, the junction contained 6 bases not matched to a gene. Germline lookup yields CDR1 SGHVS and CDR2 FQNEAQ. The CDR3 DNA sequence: TGTGCCAGCAGCTTAGGACCGGGGACAGCCTCCTACGAGCAGTACTTC. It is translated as CASSLGPGTASYEQYF.

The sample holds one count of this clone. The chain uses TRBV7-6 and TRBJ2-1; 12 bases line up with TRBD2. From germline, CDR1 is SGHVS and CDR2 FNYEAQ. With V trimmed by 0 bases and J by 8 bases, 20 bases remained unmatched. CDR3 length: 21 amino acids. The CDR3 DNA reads TGTGCCAGCAGCTTAGCACCACCATATTCCCCGCTAGCGGGAGGGCCCGATGAGCAGTTCTTC. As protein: CASSLAPPYSPLAGGPDEQFF.

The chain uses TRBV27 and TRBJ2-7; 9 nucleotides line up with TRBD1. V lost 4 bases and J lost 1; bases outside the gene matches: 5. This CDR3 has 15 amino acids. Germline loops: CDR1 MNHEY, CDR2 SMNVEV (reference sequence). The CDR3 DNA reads TGTGCCAGCAGTTACAACGGACAGGGGTCCTACGAGCAGTACTTC. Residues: CASSYNGQGSYEQYF.

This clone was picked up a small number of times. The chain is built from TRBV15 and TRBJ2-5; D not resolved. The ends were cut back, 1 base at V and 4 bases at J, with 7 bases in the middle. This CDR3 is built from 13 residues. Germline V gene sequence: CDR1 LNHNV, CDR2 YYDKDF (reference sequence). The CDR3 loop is CATSRVQIETQYF. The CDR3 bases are TGTGCCACCAGCAGAGTGCAGATAGAGACCCAGTACTTC.

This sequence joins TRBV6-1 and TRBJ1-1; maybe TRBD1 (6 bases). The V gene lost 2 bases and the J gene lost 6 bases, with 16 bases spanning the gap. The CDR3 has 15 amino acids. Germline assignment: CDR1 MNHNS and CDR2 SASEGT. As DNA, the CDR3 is TGTGCCAGCAGTGAAAGGGGGGAGGGTGGCGCTGAAGCTTTCTTT. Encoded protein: CASSERGEGGAEAFF.

CDR3 bases: TGTGCCAGCAGTGGGGCAGACGCCAAAAACATTCAGTACTTC. Its translation: CASSGADAKNIQYF. The chain couples TRBV27 to TRBJ2-4; a weak D match, TRBD1 (5 bases). The V end lost 5 bases, the J end lost 1 base, and 9 bases lay between the germline ends. This CDR3 contains 14 residues. The germline gives CDR1 MNHEY, CDR2 SMNVEV (reference sequence).

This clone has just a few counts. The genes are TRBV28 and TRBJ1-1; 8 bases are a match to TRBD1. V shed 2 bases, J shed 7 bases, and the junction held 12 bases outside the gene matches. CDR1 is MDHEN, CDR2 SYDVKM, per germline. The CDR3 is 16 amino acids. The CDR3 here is CASSLPPDRDHLEAFF. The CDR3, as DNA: TGTGCCAGCAGTTTACCGCCGGACAGGGACCACCTTGAAGCTTTCTTT.

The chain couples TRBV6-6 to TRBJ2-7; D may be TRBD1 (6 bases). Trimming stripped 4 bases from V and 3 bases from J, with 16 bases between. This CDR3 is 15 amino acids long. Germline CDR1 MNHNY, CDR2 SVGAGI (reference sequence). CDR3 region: CASSFEKDSYYEQYF. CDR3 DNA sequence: TGTGCCAGCAGTTTCGAGAAGGACAGCTACTACGAGCAGTACTTC.

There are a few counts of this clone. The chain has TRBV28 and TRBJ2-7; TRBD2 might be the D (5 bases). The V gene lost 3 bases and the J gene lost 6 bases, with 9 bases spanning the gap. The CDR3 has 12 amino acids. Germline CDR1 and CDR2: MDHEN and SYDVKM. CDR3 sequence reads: CASSLRAGEQYF. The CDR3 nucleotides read TGTGCCAGCAGTTTGAGGGCCGGCGAGCAGTACTTC.

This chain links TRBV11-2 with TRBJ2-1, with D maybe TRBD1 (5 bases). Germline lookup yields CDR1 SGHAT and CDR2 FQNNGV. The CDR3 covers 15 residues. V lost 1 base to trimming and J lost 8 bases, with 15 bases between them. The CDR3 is CASSLGLTEVDEQFF. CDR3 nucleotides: TGTGCCAGCAGCTTAGGACTGACAGAGGTAGATGAGCAGTTCTTC. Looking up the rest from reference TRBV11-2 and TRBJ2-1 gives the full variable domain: EAGVAQSPRYKIIEKRQSVAFWCNPISGHATLYWYQQILGQGPKLLIQFQNNGVVDDSQLPKDRFSAERLKGVDSTLKIQPAKLEDSAVYLCASSLGLTEVDEQFFGPGTRLTVL.

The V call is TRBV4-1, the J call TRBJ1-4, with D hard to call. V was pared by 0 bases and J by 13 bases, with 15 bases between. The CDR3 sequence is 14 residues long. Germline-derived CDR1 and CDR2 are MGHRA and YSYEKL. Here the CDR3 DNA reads TGCGCCAGCAGCCAAGATCTCGGTCCCCAAAGACTGTTTTTT. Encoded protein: CASSQDLGPQRLFF.

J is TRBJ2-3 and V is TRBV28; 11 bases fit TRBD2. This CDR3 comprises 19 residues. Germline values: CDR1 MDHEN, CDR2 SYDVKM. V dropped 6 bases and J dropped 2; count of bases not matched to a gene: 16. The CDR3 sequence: CASRMATPGLADLTDTQYF. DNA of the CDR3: TGTGCCAGCAGAATGGCAACCCCGGGACTAGCGGACCTCACAGATACGCAGTATTTT.

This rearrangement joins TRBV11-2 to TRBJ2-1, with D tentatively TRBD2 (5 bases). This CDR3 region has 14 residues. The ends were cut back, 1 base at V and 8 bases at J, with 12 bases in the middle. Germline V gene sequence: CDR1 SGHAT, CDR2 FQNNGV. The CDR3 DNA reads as TGTGCCAGCAGCTTAGCCGGGAACCGACATGAGCAGTTCTTC. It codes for CASSLAGNRHEQFF. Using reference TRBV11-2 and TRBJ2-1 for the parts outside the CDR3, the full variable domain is EAGVAQSPRYKIIEKRQSVAFWCNPISGHATLYWYQQILGQGPKLLIQFQNNGVVDDSQLPKDRFSAERLKGVDSTLKIQPAKLEDSAVYLCASSLAGNRHEQFFGPGTRLTVL.